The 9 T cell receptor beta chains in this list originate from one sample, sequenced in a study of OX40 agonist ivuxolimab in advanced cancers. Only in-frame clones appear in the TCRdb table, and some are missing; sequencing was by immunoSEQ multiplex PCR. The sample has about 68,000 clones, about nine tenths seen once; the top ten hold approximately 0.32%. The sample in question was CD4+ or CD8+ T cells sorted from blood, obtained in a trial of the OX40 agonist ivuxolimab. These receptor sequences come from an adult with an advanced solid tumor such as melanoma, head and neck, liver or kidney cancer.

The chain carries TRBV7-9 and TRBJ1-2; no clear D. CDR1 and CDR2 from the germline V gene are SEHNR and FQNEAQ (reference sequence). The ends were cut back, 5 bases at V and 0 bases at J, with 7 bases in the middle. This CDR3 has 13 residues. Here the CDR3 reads CASSRSANYGYTF. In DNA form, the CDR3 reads TGTGCCAGCAGCCGGTCAGCTAACTATGGCTACACCTTC.

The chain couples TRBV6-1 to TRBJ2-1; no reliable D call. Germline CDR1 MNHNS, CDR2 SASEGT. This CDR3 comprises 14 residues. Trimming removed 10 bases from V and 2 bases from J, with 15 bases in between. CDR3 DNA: TGTGCCACCAAAGCCCCGAGTACCTACAATGAGCAGTTCTTC. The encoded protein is CATKAPSTYNEQFF.

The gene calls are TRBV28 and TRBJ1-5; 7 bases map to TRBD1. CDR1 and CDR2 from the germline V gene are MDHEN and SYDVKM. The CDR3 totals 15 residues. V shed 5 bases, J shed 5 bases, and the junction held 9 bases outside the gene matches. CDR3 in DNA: TGTGCCAGCAGTCCAGGGGACAGTTCGTATCAGCCCCAGCATTTT. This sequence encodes CASSPGDSSYQPQHF.

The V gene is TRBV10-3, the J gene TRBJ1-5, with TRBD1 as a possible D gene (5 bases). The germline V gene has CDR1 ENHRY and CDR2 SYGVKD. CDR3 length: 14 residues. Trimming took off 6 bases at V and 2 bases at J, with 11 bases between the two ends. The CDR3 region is CAISERGGNQPQHF. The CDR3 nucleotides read TGTGCCATCAGCGAAAGGGGAGGCAATCAGCCCCAGCATTTT.

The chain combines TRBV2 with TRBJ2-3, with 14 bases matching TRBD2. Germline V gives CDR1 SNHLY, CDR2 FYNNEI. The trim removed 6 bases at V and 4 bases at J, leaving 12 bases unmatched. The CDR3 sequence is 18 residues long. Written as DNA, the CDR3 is TGTGCCAGCAGGCAAACGGGACTAGCGGGAGTTGGGGCAGATACGCAGTATTTT. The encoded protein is CASRQTGLAGVGADTQYF.

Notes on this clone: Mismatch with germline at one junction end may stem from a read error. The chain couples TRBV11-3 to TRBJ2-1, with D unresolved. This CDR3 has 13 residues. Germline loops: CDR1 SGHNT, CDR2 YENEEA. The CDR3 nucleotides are TGTGCCAGCAGCGTAGACCCGGTCAATGAGCAGTTCTTC. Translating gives CASSVDPVNEQFF.

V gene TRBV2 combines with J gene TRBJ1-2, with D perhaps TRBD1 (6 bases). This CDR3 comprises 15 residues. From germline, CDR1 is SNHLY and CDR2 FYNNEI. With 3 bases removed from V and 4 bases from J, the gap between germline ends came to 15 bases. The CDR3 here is CASSDGGRRIYGYTF. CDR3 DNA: TGTGCCAGCAGTGATGGGGGGCGCCGAATCTATGGCTACACCTTC.

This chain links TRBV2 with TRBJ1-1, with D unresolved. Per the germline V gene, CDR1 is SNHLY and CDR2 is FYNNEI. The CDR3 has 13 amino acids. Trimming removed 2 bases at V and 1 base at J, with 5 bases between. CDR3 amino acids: CASSETANTEAFF. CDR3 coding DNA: TGTGCCAGCAGTGAAACAGCGAACACTGAAGCTTTCTTT.

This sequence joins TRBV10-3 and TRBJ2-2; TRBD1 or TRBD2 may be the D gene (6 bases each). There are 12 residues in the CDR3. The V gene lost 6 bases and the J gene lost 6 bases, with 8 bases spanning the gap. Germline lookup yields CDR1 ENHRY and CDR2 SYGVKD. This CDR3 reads CAIRGGSGELFF. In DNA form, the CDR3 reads TGTGCCATCAGGGGGGGCTCCGGGGAGCTGTTTTTT.